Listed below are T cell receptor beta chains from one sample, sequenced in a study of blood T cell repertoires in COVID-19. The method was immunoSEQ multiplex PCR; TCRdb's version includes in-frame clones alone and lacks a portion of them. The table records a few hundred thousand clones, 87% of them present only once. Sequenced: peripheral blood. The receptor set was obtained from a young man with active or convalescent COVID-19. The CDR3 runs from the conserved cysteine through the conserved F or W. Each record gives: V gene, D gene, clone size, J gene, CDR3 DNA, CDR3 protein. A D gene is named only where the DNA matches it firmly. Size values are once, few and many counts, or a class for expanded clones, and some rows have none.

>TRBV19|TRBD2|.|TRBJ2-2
TGTGCCAGTAGTCCTTACCAGACTAGCGGATCAACCGGGGAGCTGTTTTTT
CASSPYQTSGSTGELFF
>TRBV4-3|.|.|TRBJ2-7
TGCGCCAGCAGCCAAGAACCATTACAGGGTAAAATGTCCTACGAGCAGTACTTC
CASSQEPLQGKMSYEQYF
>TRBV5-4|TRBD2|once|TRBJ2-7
TGTGCCAGCAGCCCGGGAACTAGCGGGAGGGCCTACGAGCAGTACTTC
CASSPGTSGRAYEQYF
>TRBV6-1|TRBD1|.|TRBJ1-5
TGTGCCAGCAGTGAAAGGGGACAGCAGCCCCAGCATTTT
CASSERGQQPQHF
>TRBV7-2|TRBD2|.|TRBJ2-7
TGTGCCAGCACCCAACTAGCGGGGGGCTACGAGCAGTACTTC
CASTQLAGGYEQYF
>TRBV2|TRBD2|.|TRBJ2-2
TGTGCCAGCAGTGAATCGGTACTAGCGGGGTCTTCCGGGGAGCTGTTTTTT
CASSESVLAGSSGELFF
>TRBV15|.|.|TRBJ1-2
TGTGCCACCCAAACCGCCGGGACACCCCTAAACAACTATTATGGCTACACCTTC
CATQTAGTPLNNYYGYTF
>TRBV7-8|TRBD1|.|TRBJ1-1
TGTGCCAGCAGCTTAGTTCTGGCAGGGGGCGTGAACACTGAAGCTTTCTTT
CASSLVLAGGVNTEAFF
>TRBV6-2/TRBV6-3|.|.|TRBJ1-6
TGTGCCAGCACCCCCCGCAAACAGAGGGCGGCGAATTCACCCCTCCACTTT
CASTPRKQRAANSPLHF
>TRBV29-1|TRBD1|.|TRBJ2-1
TGCAGCGTGGAGGAGGACAGGGTCCATGAGCAGTTCTTC
CSVEEDRVHEQFF
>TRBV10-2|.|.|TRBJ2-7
TGCGCCAGCAGAGTGGACTTCGAGCCTTCCTCCTACGAGCAGTACTTC
CASRVDFEPSSYEQYF
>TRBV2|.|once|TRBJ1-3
TGTGCCACGGGGGGGAGCTCTGGAAACACCATATATTTT
CATGGSSGNTIYF
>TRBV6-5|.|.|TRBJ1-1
TGTGCCAGCAGTTATCAGATGAACACTGAAGCTTTCTTT
CASSYQMNTEAFF
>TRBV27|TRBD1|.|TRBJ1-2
TGTGCCAGCAGTTCCACAGGGGGCGACTATGGCTACACCTTC
CASSSTGGDYGYTF
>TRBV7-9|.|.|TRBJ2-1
TGTGCCAGCAGCCCCCCCGCCGGCGGGCGACAATATGAGCAGTTCTTC
CASSPPAGGRQYEQFF
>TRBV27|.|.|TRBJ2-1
TGTGCCAGCAGTTGGTACACATCCTACAATGAGCAGTTCTTC
CASSWYTSYNEQFF
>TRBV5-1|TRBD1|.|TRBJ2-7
TGCGCCAGCAGCTTGTCCAGGGGGATGGACGAGCAGTACTTC
CASSLSRGMDEQYF
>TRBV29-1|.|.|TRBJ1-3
TGCAGCGTTGTGCCCAGCTCTGGAAACACCATATATTTT
CSVVPSSGNTIYF
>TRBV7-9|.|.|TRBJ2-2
TGTGCCAGCAGCCTCCCCCCCGGGGAGCTGTTTTTT
CASSLPPGELFF
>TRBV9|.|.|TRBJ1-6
TGTGCCAGCAGCGCGCTTGGAGGTCCACCCCTCCACTTT
CASSALGGPPLHF
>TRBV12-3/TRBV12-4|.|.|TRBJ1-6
TGTGCCAGCAAGGGGTTCGGGTCACCCCTCCACTTT
CASKGFGSPLHF
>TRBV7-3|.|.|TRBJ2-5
TGTGCCAGCAGCCCGTCATCCAGGGTCGGGGAGACCCAGTACTTC
CASSPSSRVGETQYF
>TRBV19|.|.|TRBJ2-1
TGTGCCAGTTCCAAAGGGGGGGGCCTCTATGAGCAGTTCTTC
CASSKGGGLYEQFF
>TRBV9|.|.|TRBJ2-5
TGTGCCAGCAGCGTAGCGGGAGATGGGTGGGAGACCCAGTACTTC
CASSVAGDGWETQYF